This T cell receptor (beta chain) stems from a study of shared clonotypes between healthy human individuals. Study at large: Contributing individuals were two females and a few males aged 18 to 49.

V lost 5 bases to trimming and J lost 2 bases; unmatched junction nucleotides: 5. Germline CDR1 and CDR2: SEHNR and FQNEAQ (reference sequence). This CDR3 contains 15 residues. In its sample, this clone was seen once. The antigen is undetermined. Other DNA sequences from this sample encode an identical CDR3 as well. General study results and limits: The study sampled only blood, and tissue repertoires likely differ.

In the original processing: ImmunoSEQ output held junction-only sequences without quality scores, so filtering differed. The repertoire was sequenced with immunoSEQ multiplex PCR; TCRdb's copy has only in-frame clones and lacks some. That table gives V, J and clone size, and the DNA gave D and trimming. The table has a few hundred thousand clones, roughly four fifths seen once; the top ten hold around 12%. The V and J genes are TRBV7-9 and TRBJ2-2; TRBD1 agrees at 7 bases. Source material: PBMCs. The clonotype comes from a middle-aged woman in good health. Some clones in this sample may be carry-over from other donors' samples. In DNA form, the CDR3 reads TGTGCCAGCAGCCTCAGACAGGGTAACACCGGGGAGCTGTTTTTT. Translating it yields CASSLRQGNTGELFF.